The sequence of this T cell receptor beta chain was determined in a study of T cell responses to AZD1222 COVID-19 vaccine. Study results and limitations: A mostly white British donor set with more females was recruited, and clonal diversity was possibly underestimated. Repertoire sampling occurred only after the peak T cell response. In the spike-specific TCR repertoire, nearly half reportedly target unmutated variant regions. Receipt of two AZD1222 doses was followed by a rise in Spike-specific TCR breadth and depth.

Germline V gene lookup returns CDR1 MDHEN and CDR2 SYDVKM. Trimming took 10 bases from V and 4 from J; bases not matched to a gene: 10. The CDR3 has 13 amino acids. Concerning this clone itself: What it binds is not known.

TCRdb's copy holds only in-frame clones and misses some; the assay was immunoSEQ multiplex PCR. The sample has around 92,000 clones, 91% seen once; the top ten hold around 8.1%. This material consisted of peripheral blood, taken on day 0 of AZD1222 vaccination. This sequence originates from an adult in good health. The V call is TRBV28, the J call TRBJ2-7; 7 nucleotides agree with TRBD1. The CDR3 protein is CATSRDSPYEQYF. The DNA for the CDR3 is TGTGCCACCTCCCGGGACAGCCCGTACGAGCAGTACTTC. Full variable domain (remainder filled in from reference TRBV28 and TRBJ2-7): DVKVTQSSRYLVKRTGEKVFLECVQDMDHENMFWYRQDPGLGLRLIYFSYDVKMKEKGDIPEGYSVSREKKERFSLILESASTNQTSMYLCATSRDSPYEQYFGPGTRLTVT.